A selection of T cell receptor beta chains follows, all from one sample in a study of Ad26.COV2.S vaccination and SARS-CoV-2 variants. Assay used: immunoSEQ multiplex PCR; TCRdb lists only in-frame clones, some missing. This sample has 350,000 to 500,000 clones, with 75% to 95% found just once. The sample was peripheral blood, taken in a trial of Ad26.COV2.S vaccine versus placebo. The source of these receptors is a person between 18 and 59 years old who received the Ad26.COV2.S COVID-19 vaccine or a placebo. Each CDR3 is given without its conserved first and last residue. The order of the fields is V gene, D gene, J gene, clone size, CDR3 protein. D genes are given only for firm matches. Rows give clone size only sometimes, using once, few, many, or a class for an expanded clone.

V gene: TRBV12-3/TRBV12-4
D gene: NA
J gene: TRBJ1-2
clone size: NA
CDR3 protein: ASGYNYGYT

V gene: TRBV5-1
D gene: NA
J gene: TRBJ1-1
clone size: NA
CDR3 protein: ASSLSRGYTEAF

V gene: TRBV30
D gene: NA
J gene: TRBJ2-7
clone size: few
CDR3 protein: AWSRGLSEQY

V gene: TRBV5-1
D gene: TRBD1
J gene: TRBJ2-6
clone size: NA
CDR3 protein: ASSLAGTGIVLT

V gene: TRBV19
D gene: NA
J gene: TRBJ1-4
clone size: NA
CDR3 protein: ASSTTREYEKLF

V gene: TRBV6-2/TRBV6-3
D gene: TRBD2
J gene: TRBJ2-1
clone size: NA
CDR3 protein: ASSLAGDSYNEQF

V gene: TRBV11-2
D gene: NA
J gene: TRBJ1-2
clone size: few
CDR3 protein: ASRPNRDRGGYGYT

V gene: TRBV6-5
D gene: NA
J gene: TRBJ1-2
clone size: NA
CDR3 protein: ASSRAPYGYT

V gene: TRBV3-1/TRBV3-2
D gene: NA
J gene: TRBJ1-1
clone size: NA
CDR3 protein: ASSQGVFTEAF

V gene: TRBV12-3/TRBV12-4
D gene: NA
J gene: TRBJ2-3
clone size: NA
CDR3 protein: ASRYGTDTQY

V gene: TRBV28
D gene: NA
J gene: TRBJ1-2
clone size: NA
CDR3 protein: ASSPHRAAGYGYT

V gene: TRBV30
D gene: NA
J gene: TRBJ1-1
clone size: NA
CDR3 protein: ASDGGTEAF

V gene: TRBV29-1
D gene: TRBD1
J gene: TRBJ1-4
clone size: NA
CDR3 protein: SVDRDRDEKLF

V gene: TRBV14
D gene: TRBD2
J gene: TRBJ2-2
clone size: NA
CDR3 protein: ASSQDLRTSGTGELF

V gene: TRBV14
D gene: NA
J gene: TRBJ2-7
clone size: NA
CDR3 protein: ASSQFGGAPYEQY

V gene: TRBV27
D gene: NA
J gene: TRBJ2-3
clone size: NA
CDR3 protein: ASSLSANTDTQY

V gene: TRBV19
D gene: TRBD1
J gene: TRBJ2-7
clone size: NA
CDR3 protein: ASSTIRGQRIPYEQY